This record covers a single T cell receptor (beta chain). Its target is not known. TCR alpha and TCR beta cDNA libraries with sample barcodes and UMIs came from 5'RACE using constant-segment primers. TCRdb itself ran the 5' RACE reads through MiXCR, one entry per CDR3 protein. Of fewer than 350,000 distinct CDR3 sequences listed, approximately 15% are singletons. The sample is drawn from a study of T-cell memory formation after mild COVID-19. General observations from the study: Within pre-infection memory, some responding clones were found, suggesting cross-reactive memory joined. Shrinking CD4+ clones resided mostly in CM and EM, and CD8+ ones in EMRA.

This CDR3 comprises 15 residues. The V gene's germline CDR1 is SGDLS and CDR2 YYNGEE. Trimming cost V 4 bases and J 0 bases, with 12 bases left between them. This receptor was identified in a man aged 18 to 30 who had mild COVID-19 (a few samples of this study predate the infection). Cell type and time point are not known. This chain joins TRBV9 and TRBJ2-3; D is unclear. The sequenced material came from PBMCs or a T cell subset sorted from them (not recorded which). The CDR3 is CASSPIKKSTDTQYF. CDR3 nucleotides: TGTGCCAGCAGCCCTATTAAGAAGAGCACAGATACGCAGTATTTT.